A single sample is the source of the 11 T cell receptor beta chains below, sequenced in a study of blood T cell repertoires in COVID-19. Repertoires were generated with immunoSEQ multiplex PCR, while TCRdb's copy carries only in-frame clones and drops some. The data contain tens of thousands of clones, nearly 90% of them seen just once; the ten biggest clones take up 4% to 6.5%. The sequencing sample was made of peripheral blood. Receptor source: a man aged 50 to 60 with acute or convalescent COVID-19.

The chain has TRBV27 and TRBJ2-7; D not resolved. The germline gives CDR1 MNHEY, CDR2 SMNVEV (reference sequence). Trimming removed 6 bases at V and 3 bases at J, with 6 bases between. This CDR3 comprises 11 residues. Here the CDR3 reads CASRRNYEQYF. CDR3 bases: TGTGCCAGCAGGAGAAACTACGAGCAGTACTTC.

Here the CDR3 reads CASSQEYGTSGSAQFF. The CDR3, as DNA: TGTGCCAGCAGCCAAGAGTATGGGACTAGCGGTAGCGCGCAGTTCTTC. V gene TRBV3-1 (or the pseudogene TRBV3-2) combines with J gene TRBJ2-1; 11 positions match TRBD2. CDR3 size: 16 residues. Trimming at V came to 0 bases and at J to 12 bases, leaving 10 bases not matched to a gene. Germline V gene sequence: CDR1 LGHDT, CDR2 YNNKEL (reference sequence).

This chain links TRBV30 with TRBJ2-7; 7 bases agree with TRBD1. This CDR3 contains 13 residues. Trimming removed 6 bases from V and 2 bases from J; junction bases left unmatched: 7. Germline CDR1 is GTSNPN and CDR2 is SVGIG (reference sequence). CDR3 in amino acids: CACLGQETYEQYF. In nucleotides, the CDR3 is TGTGCCTGCCTCGGACAGGAGACCTACGAGCAGTACTTC.

The chain couples TRBV25-1 to TRBJ1-6; 7 bases fit TRBD1. Looked up from germline, CDR1 is MGHDK and CDR2 is SYGVNS. J was trimmed by 7 bases and V by 4 bases; bases with no gene match: 4. This CDR3 has 14 residues. CDR3 DNA: TGTGCCAGCAGTGGGGACAGAGGGAATTCACCCCTCCACTTT. Residues: CASSGDRGNSPLHF.

The rearrangement joins TRBV7-2 to TRBJ1-4; D is ambiguous. CDR3 length equals 13 residues. Germline CDR1 SGHTA, CDR2 FQGNSA. V lost 1 base, J lost 8 bases, and 8 bases lay in between. CDR3 loop: CASSLDTWEKLFF. The CDR3 nucleotides are TGTGCCAGCAGCTTAGACACCTGGGAAAAACTGTTTTTT.

The chain joins TRBV5-8 to TRBJ2-7, with 7 positions matching TRBD1. V lost 7 bases and J lost 1; bases outside the gene matches: 11. This CDR3 has 15 amino acids. Germline loops: CDR1 SGHTS, CDR2 YDEGEE. CDR3 residues: CASSRGTGASYEQYF. As DNA, the CDR3 is TGTGCCAGCTCAAGGGGTACAGGGGCATCCTACGAGCAGTACTTC.

The CDR3 coding sequence is TGTGCTAGTGGCTTACACTACGAGCAGTACTTC. Amino acids: CASGLHYEQYF. The V call is TRBV12-5, the J call TRBJ2-7; D is undetermined. V was pared by 6 bases and J by 3 bases, with 6 bases between. Per the germline V gene, CDR1 is LGHNT and CDR2 is FRNRAP. This CDR3 region has 11 residues.

In its sample, this clone was seen once. CDR3 sequence reads: CASSEVGRVLPNTGELFF. The CDR3 DNA reads as TGCGCCAGCAGTGAGGTGGGCAGGGTCCTACCCAACACCGGGGAGCTGTTTTTT. The chain links TRBV10-2 to TRBJ2-2; a weak D match, TRBD1 (5 bases). V dropped 2 bases and J dropped 2 bases, with 18 bases sitting between them. CDR1 WSHSY and CDR2 SAAADI come from the germline V gene. CDR3 length: 18 amino acids.

V and J are TRBV27 and TRBJ1-2; D gene unclear. V was cut by 3 bases and J by 5 bases, with 10 bases left in between. CDR3 length: 13 amino acids. Germline V CDR1 and CDR2: MNHEY, SMNVEV (reference sequence). The CDR3 DNA follows: TGTGCCAGCAGTTTGAGAATGGAGTATGGCTACACCTTC. It translates to CASSLRMEYGYTF.

The V and J genes are TRBV6-1 and TRBJ2-7; 16 nucleotides agree with TRBD2. The V gene end was trimmed by 2 bases and the J gene end by 4 bases; junction bases not matched to a gene: 5. The CDR3 extends over 17 amino acids. From germline, CDR1 is MNHNS and CDR2 SASEGT. CDR3 residues: CASSELGLAGGRYEQYF. For the CDR3, the DNA is TGTGCCAGCAGTGAACTGGGACTAGCGGGAGGGCGGTACGAGCAGTACTTC.

V is TRBV19 and J is TRBJ2-1; the match to TRBD2 covers 7 bases. Germline V CDR1 and CDR2: LNHDA, SQIVND (reference sequence). CDR3 size: 17 residues. The ends lost 4 bases at V and 0 bases at J; junction bases unmatched: 9. CDR3 loop: CASSRSPSSGSYNEQFF. CDR3 nucleotides: TGTGCCAGTAGTAGATCGCCGTCTAGCGGCTCCTACAATGAGCAGTTCTTC.